This is a list of T cell receptor beta chains from one sample in a study of CD8 T cells in Susac syndrome. In TCRdb, the immunoSEQ multiplex PCR reads were re-called with MiXCR into one record per CDR3 protein. This table holds 130,000 to 150,000 distinct CDR3 sequences, approximately 93% found once. The sequenced material came from CD4+ T cells from PBMCs. These receptors came from a human donor in good health. CDR3s include the opening cysteine and the closing phenylalanine or tryptophan. A D gene is named only where the DNA matches it firmly. Not all rows give a size; the values are once, few, many and, for expanded clones, a class.

>TRBV24-1|TRBD1|NA|TRBJ2-3
TGTGCCACCAGTGATGGGGACAGGGTGAGAGATACGCAGTATTTT
CATSDGDRVRDTQYF
>TRBV18|TRBD1|NA|TRBJ2-7
TGTGCCAGCTCACCACAGTTTCAGGGGGCGGACGCCTACGAGCAGTACTTC
CASSPQFQGADAYEQYF
>TRBV7-9|TRBD1|NA|TRBJ1-5
TGTGCCAGCAGCGGGGGGACAGGGGGGACTTATAGCAATCAGCCCCAGCATTTT
CASSGGTGGTYSNQPQHF
>TRBV10-2|NA|NA|TRBJ1-5
TGCGCCAGCAGTGAACAGGGCCCTCAGCCCCAGCATTTT
CASSEQGPQPQHF
>TRBV7-7|NA|NA|TRBJ2-2
TGTGCTAGCAGCTTAGGGAGGACACCTAACACCGGGGAGCTGTTTTTT
CASSLGRTPNTGELFF
>TRBV5-4|NA|NA|TRBJ2-3
TGTGCCAGCAGCTTGGACCCATTACCCCGCACAGATACGCAGTATTTT
CASSLDPLPRTDTQYF
>TRBV2|NA|NA|TRBJ2-5
TGTGCCAGCAGCGACACTAGTTCGCAAGAGACCCAGTACTTC
CASSDTSSQETQYF
>TRBV5-4|TRBD2|NA|TRBJ2-5
TGTGCCAGCAGCTCCGGACTAGCGGGACCGCAAGAGACCCAGTACTTC
CASSSGLAGPQETQYF
>TRBV11-3|NA|once|TRBJ1-1
TGTGCCAGCAGCTTAGATCCGGGCACTGAAGCTTTCTTT
CASSLDPGTEAFF
>TRBV28|NA|NA|TRBJ1-1
TGTGCCAGCAGTTTAGAGGGCCGAGCTTTCTTT
CASSLEGRAFF
>TRBV18|TRBD1|NA|TRBJ1-5
TGTGCCAGCTCACCACCGAACAGGGGGCCGGGCCAGCCCCAGCATTTT
CASSPPNRGPGQPQHF
>TRBV27|NA|few|TRBJ2-7
TGTGCCAGCAGTTCTCTGCTTTTGTACGAGCAGTACTTC
CASSSLLLYEQYF
>TRBV28|NA|NA|TRBJ2-1
TGTGCCAGCACCCAGCCGAGCGGGCCCGAGCAGTTCTTC
CASTQPSGPEQFF
>TRBV12-5|NA|NA|TRBJ2-3
TGTGCTAGTGGTTCCCCCAACCGGGCTACGCAGTATTTT
CASGSPNRATQYF
>TRBV7-9|NA|NA|TRBJ2-2
TGTGCCAGCAGCTTAGAATTCCAAAGGGTGGACACCGGGGAGCTGTTTTTT
CASSLEFQRVDTGELFF
>TRBV3-1|TRBD2|NA|TRBJ2-3
TGTGCCAGCAGTCGGACCGGACTAGGCACAGATACGCAGTATTTT
CASSRTGLGTDTQYF
>TRBV5-1|NA|NA|TRBJ1-1
TGCGCCAGCAGCCCCCCGGACAGTTTTAACACTGAAGCTTTCTTT
CASSPPDSFNTEAFF
>TRBV7-9|NA|NA|TRBJ2-7
TGTGCCAGCAGCTTAATGCAGTTAGGCGAGCAGTACTTC
CASSLMQLGEQYF
>TRBV10-3|NA|NA|TRBJ2-7
TGTGCCACCAGTAATCTGGCGGGCCATTACGAGCAGTACTTC
CATSNLAGHYEQYF
>TRBV11-2|TRBD2|NA|TRBJ2-1
TGTGCCAGCAGCAAAGGTAGCGGGGCATATGAGGAGCAGTTCTTC
CASSKGSGAYEEQFF
>TRBV7-2|TRBD2|NA|TRBJ2-7
TGTGCCAGCAGCTTGCGGGGGGACTACGAGCAGTACTTC
CASSLRGDYEQYF
>TRBV13|NA|NA|TRBJ2-3
TGTGCCAGCAGCTTAGTTCGTTTCGGTGGGCTATTCACAGATACGCAGTATTTT
CASSLVRFGGLFTDTQYF